The 11 T cell receptor beta chains below come from one sample, sequenced in a study of neurological immune-mediated disorders. TCRdb re-called the 5' RACE reads through MiXCR, storing one row per CDR3 protein. The sample carries approximately 90,000 distinct CDR3 sequences, 3.5% to 4% recorded once. The sequenced sample was PBMCs. The origin of the receptors is a woman under 30 with multiple sclerosis.

At least ten counts were recorded for this clonotype. The V gene is TRBV7-2, the J gene TRBJ2-3; 9 bases map to TRBD1. The CDR3 is made up of 15 amino acids. Germline V gene lookup returns CDR1 SGHTA and CDR2 FQGNSA. The V segment lost 4 bases and the J segment 4 bases; nucleotides outside the gene matches: 6. The CDR3 DNA is TGTGCCAGCAGCTCCCCGGGACAGGGCCCAGATACGCAGTATTTT. This gives the protein CASSSPGQGPDTQYF.

This clonotype appeared many times. The junction differs from germline at one of its ends, possibly a read error. This chain connects TRBV12-3 or TRBV12-4 to TRBJ1-2; no reliable D call. This CDR3 has 11 amino acids. CDR3 region: CASSLGQPVLF. CDR3 coding DNA: TGTGCCAGCAGTTTAGGCCAGCCCGTCCTCTTC.

This clonotype has ten or more counts. This chain links TRBV7-3 with TRBJ2-1; 11 bases are a match to TRBD2. The CDR3 totals 12 residues. J gave up 15 bases and V 5 bases, and 6 bases lay outside the gene matches. Germline V gives CDR1 SGHTA, CDR2 FQGTGA. The CDR3 DNA reads as TGTGCCAGCAGCCTCACTAGCGGGAGACCGTTCTTC. It yields the protein CASSLTSGRPFF. The whole variable domain, filled in from reference TRBV7-3 and TRBJ2-1, reads GAGVSQTPSNKVTEKGKYVELRCDPISGHTALYWYRQSLGQGPEFLIYFQGTGAADDSGLPNDRFFAVRPEGSVSTLKIQRTERGDSAVYLCASSLTSGRPFFGPGTRLTVL.

This clonotype was counted many times. The J gene is TRBJ1-2, the V gene TRBV5-1, with unresolved D. The V end lost 0 bases, the J end lost 7 bases, and 10 bases lay between the germline ends. The germline CDR1 and CDR2 sequences are SGHRS and YFSETQ. This CDR3 comprises 13 residues. The DNA of the CDR3 is TGCGCCAGCAGCTTGGCGGAGGAGGGTGGCTACACCTTC. Amino acid sequence: CASSLAEEGGYTF. Combining the CDR3 with reference TRBV5-1 and TRBJ1-2 gives the whole variable domain KAGVTQTPRYLIKTRGQQVTLSCSPISGHRSVSWYQQTPGQGLQFLFEYFSETQRNKGNFPGRFSGRQFSNSRSEMNVSTLELGDSALYLCASSLAEEGGYTFGSGTRLTVV.

This clonotype was seen ten or more times. The chain recombines TRBV9 with TRBJ2-5, with a tentative D call TRBD2 (6 bases). Germline-derived CDR1 and CDR2 are SGDLS and YYNGEE. This CDR3 region has 15 residues. Between the trimmed V and J ends, which lost 3 bases and 0 bases, there was a span of 12 bases. DNA for the CDR3: TGTGCCAGCAGCGCAAGAGGAGGGTACCAAGAGACCCAGTACTTC. It specifies CASSARGGYQETQYF.

This clonotype was recorded a few times. The chain joins TRBV15 to TRBJ1-2; no clear D. With 2 bases removed from V and 0 bases from J, the gap between germline ends came to 10 bases. Germline CDR1 and CDR2: LNHNV and YYDKDF (reference sequence). The CDR3 is made up of 15 amino acids. The CDR3 sequence is CATSRTIDSNYGYTF. The CDR3 DNA reads as TGTGCCACCAGCAGAACGATCGACTCTAACTATGGCTACACCTTC.

This clonotype has at least ten counts. This chain connects TRBV20-1 to TRBJ1-5; 7 bases agree with TRBD1. CDR3 length: 15 residues. After removal of 5 bases from V and 1 base from J, the junction contained 8 bases not matched to a gene. In germline, CDR1 is DFQATT, CDR2 SNEGSKA (reference sequence). The CDR3 sequence: CSAEPRQGSNQPQHF. CDR3 in DNA: TGCAGTGCTGAACCCCGACAGGGAAGCAATCAGCCCCAGCATTTT.

This clonotype was recorded many times. The V call is TRBV7-2, the J call TRBJ1-2; 10 positions match TRBD1. The CDR3 is 14 residues long. Trimming cost V 3 bases and J 4 bases; bases outside gene matches: 2. Germline V gene lookup returns CDR1 SGHTA and CDR2 FQGNSA. CDR3 DNA: TGTGCCAGCAGCTTCGGGACAGGGGTCTATGGCTACACCTTC. Its translation is CASSFGTGVYGYTF.

In this sample, this clonotype turned up many times. V and J are TRBV20-1 and TRBJ1-6; D is uncertain. The CDR3 is made up of 16 amino acids. Germline assignment: CDR1 DFQATT and CDR2 SNEGSKA (reference sequence). The germline V and J ends were trimmed by 0 bases and 0 bases, with 9 bases remaining between them. The CDR3 nucleotides are TGCAGTGCTAGAGAGGACCCCAACTCCTATAATTCACCCCTCCACTTT. Amino acid sequence: CSAREDPNSYNSPLHF.

At least ten counts were recorded for this clonotype. The rearrangement uses TRBV20-1 and TRBJ2-1; 9 positions match TRBD2. Germline V lookup: CDR1 DFQATT, CDR2 SNEGSKA (reference sequence). The CDR3 extends over 15 amino acids. Losses at the gene ends were 0 bases for V and 0 bases for J; bases not matched to a gene: 0. The CDR3 region has the DNA TGCAGTGCTAGAGATAGCGGGAGCTCCTACAATGAGCAGTTCTTC. Translated, it gives CSARDSGSSYNEQFF.

This clonotype was recorded at least ten times. The chain carries TRBV7-9 and TRBJ1-4; D uncertain. Per the germline V gene, CDR1 is SEHNR and CDR2 is FQNEAQ (reference sequence). The CDR3 covers 12 residues. The germline V and J ends were trimmed by 5 bases and 8 bases, with 9 bases remaining between them. CDR3 sequence: CASSLEGEKLFF. CDR3 DNA sequence: TGTGCCAGCAGCCTAGAGGGAGAAAAACTGTTTTTT.